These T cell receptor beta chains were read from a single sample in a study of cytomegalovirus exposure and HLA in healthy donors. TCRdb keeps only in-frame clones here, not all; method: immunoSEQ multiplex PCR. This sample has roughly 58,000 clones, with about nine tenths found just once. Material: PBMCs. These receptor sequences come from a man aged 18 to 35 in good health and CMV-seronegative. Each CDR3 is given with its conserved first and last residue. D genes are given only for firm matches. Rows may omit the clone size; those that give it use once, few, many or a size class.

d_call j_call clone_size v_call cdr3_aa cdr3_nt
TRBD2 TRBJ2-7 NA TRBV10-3 CAISEPSGSRGEQYF TGTGCCATCAGTGAGCCTAGCGGGAGTAGGGGCGAGCAGTACTTC
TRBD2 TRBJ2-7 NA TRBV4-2 CASSQEWREKYEQYF TGTGCCAGCAGCCAAGAGTGGCGGGAGAAATACGAGCAGTACTTC
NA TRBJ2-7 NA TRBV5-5 CASSSTIEPYLGYEQYF TGTGCCAGCAGCTCGACTATTGAGCCCTACCTGGGGTACGAGCAGTACTTC
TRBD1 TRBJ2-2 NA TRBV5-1 CASSYSGDRAGGELFF TGCGCCAGCAGCTACTCGGGGGACAGGGCTGGCGGGGAGCTGTTTTTT
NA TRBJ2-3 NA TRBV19 CASSIGLPTDTQYF TGTGCCAGTAGTATTGGCCTTCCCACAGATACGCAGTATTTT
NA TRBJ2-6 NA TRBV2 CASSVQGGSGANVLTF TGTGCCAGCAGTGTTCAGGGCGGCTCTGGGGCCAACGTCCTGACTTTC
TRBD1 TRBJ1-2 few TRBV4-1 CASSQGMRDSYNYGYTF TGCGCCAGCAGCCAAGGGATGCGGGACAGCTACAACTATGGCTACACCTTC
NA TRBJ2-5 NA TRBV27 CASLESIEETQYF TGTGCCAGCCTCGAAAGTATTGAGGAGACCCAGTACTTC
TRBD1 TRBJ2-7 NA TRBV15 CATSRGDSSYEQYF TGTGCCACCAGCAGAGGGGACAGCTCCTACGAGCAGTACTTC
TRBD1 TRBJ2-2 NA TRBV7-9 CASSLGQGFSTGELFF TGTGCCAGCAGCTTGGGACAGGGGTTTAGCACCGGGGAGCTGTTTTTT
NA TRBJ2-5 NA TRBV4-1 CASSHQDSRETQYF TGCGCCAGCAGCCATCAGGACAGCCGAGAGACCCAGTACTTC
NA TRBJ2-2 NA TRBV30 CAWSSLDLNTGELFF TGTGCCTGGAGTTCACTAGACTTGAACACCGGGGAGCTGTTTTTT
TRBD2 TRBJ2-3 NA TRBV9 CASSTSGGGTDTQYF TGTGCCAGCAGTACTAGCGGAGGGGGCACAGATACGCAGTATTTT
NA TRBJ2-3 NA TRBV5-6 CASSLEQGPDTQYF TGTGCCAGCAGCTTGGAACAGGGCCCAGATACGCAGTATTTT
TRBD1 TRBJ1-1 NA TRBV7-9 CASSPGTGGPQAFF TGTGCCAGCAGCCCCGGGACAGGGGGGCCACAAGCTTTCTTT
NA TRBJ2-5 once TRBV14 CASSLTEQETQYF TGTGCCAGCAGCCTGACAGAGCAAGAGACCCAGTACTTC
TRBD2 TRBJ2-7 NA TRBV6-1 CASRTWTSGPYEQYF TGTGCCAGTAGAACCTGGACTAGCGGACCTTACGAGCAGTACTTC
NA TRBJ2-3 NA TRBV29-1 CSVQTDLAQYF TGCAGCGTTCAAACCGACTTAGCGCAGTATTTT
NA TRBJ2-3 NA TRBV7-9 CASSSVRGDTQYF TGTGCCAGCAGCTCAGTCCGGGGGGATACGCAGTATTTT
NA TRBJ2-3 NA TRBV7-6 CASSSNVGLTDTQYF TGTGCCAGCAGCTCTAATGTGGGCCTCACAGATACGCAGTATTTT
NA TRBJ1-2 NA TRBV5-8 CASSFGSAGYGYTF TGTGCCAGCAGCTTCGGGTCCGCAGGGTATGGCTACACCTTC
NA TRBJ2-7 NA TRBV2 CASRKPGVLSEQYF TGTGCCAGCAGAAAACCCGGGGTCCTCTCCGAGCAGTACTTC